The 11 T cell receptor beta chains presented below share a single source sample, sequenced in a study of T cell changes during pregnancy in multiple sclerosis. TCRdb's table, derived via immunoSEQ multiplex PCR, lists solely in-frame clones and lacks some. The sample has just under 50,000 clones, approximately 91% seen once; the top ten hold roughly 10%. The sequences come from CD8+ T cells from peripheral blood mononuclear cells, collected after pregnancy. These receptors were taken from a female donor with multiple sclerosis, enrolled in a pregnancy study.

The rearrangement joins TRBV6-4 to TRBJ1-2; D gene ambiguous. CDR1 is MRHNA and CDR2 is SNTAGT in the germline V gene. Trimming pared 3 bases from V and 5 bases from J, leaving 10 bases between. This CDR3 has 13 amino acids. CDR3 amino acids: CASSERGSYGYTF. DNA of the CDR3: TGTGCCAGCAGTGAACGAGGTTCTTATGGCTACACCTTC.

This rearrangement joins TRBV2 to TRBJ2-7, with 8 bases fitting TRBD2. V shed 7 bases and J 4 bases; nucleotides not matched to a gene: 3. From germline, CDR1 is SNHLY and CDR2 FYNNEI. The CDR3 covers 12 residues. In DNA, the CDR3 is TGTGCCAGCAACCTAGCGGGTTACGAGCAGTACTTC. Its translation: CASNLAGYEQYF.

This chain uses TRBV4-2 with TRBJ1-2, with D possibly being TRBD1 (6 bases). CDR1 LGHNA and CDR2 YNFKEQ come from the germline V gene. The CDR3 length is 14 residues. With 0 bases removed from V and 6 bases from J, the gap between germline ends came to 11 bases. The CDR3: CASSQDETGHGYTF. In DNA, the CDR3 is TGTGCCAGCAGCCAAGATGAGACAGGACATGGCTACACCTTC.

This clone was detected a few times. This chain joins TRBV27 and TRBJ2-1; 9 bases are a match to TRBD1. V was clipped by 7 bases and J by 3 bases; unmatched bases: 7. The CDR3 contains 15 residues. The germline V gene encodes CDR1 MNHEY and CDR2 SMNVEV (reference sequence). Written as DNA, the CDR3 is TGTGCCAGCACGACCCGGGACAGGGTCTACAATGAGCAGTTCTTC. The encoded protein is CASTTRDRVYNEQFF.

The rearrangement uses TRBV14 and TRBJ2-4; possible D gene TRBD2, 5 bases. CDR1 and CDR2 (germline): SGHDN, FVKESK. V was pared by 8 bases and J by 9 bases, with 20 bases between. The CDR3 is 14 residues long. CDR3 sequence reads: CASSPAGNWGIQYF. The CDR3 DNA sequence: TGTGCCAGCTCGCCAGCCGGGAACTGGGGCATTCAGTACTTC.

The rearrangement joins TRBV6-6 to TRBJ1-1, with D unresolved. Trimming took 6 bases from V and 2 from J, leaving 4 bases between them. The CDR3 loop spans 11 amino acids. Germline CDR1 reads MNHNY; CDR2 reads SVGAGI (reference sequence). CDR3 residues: CASRINTEAFF. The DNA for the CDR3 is TGTGCCAGCAGAATAAACACTGAAGCTTTCTTT.

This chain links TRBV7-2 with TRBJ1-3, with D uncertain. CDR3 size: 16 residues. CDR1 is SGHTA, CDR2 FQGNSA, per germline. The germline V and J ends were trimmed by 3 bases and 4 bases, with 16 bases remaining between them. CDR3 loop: CASSFYWQSGGNTIYF. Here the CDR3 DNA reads TGTGCCAGCAGCTTTTATTGGCAATCGGGGGGAAACACCATATATTTT.

CDR3 sequence (DNA): TGTGCCAGTACTGGCGGGTGGGCGGGGGCCAAAAACATTCAGTACTTC. This encodes CASTGGWAGAKNIQYF. The V call is TRBV5-6, the J call TRBJ2-4; the D gene is possibly TRBD2 (6 bases). This CDR3 is 16 amino acids long. The V gene lost 8 bases and the J gene lost 1 base, with 19 bases spanning the gap. The germline V gene has CDR1 SGHDT and CDR2 YYEEEE. The full variable domain, rest sourced from reference TRBV5-6 and TRBJ2-4, is DAGVTQSPTHLIKTRGQQVTLRCSPKSGHDTVSWYQQALGQGPQFIFQYYEEEERQRGNFPDRFSGHQFPNYSSELNVNALLLGDSALYLCASTGGWAGAKNIQYFGAGTRLSVL.

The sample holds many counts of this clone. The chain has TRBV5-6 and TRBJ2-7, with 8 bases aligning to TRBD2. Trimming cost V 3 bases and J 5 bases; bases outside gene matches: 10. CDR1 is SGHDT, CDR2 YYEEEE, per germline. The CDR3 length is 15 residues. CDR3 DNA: TGTGCCAGCAGCTGGACTAGCCGAGGCGTCCACGAGCAGTACTTC. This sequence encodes CASSWTSRGVHEQYF.

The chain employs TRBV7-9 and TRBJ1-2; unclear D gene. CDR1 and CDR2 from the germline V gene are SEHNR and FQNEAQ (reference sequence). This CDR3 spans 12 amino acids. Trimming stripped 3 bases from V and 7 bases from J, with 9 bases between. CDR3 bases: TGTGCCAGCAGCTTCGGGGAAGCTGGCTACACCTTC. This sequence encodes CASSFGEAGYTF.

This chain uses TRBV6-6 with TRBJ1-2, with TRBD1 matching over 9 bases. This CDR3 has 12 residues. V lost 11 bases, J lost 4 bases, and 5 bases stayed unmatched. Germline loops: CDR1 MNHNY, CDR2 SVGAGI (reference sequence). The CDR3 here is CALLQGAYGYTF. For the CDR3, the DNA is TGTGCCTTACTACAGGGGGCCTATGGCTACACCTTC.